Shown below are 13 T cell receptor beta chains from a single sample sequenced in a study of cytomegalovirus exposure and HLA in healthy donors. PCR was performed using 60 Vbeta and 13 Jbeta primers. Sequenced by immunoSEQ multiplex PCR; TCRdb stores in-frame clones only, minus some. In the table there are 90,000 to 120,000 clones, more than 65% of which are singletons. Sequencing was done on a sample of PBMCs. The source of these receptors is a young woman in good health and CMV-seropositive.

The chain carries TRBV6-4 and TRBJ2-5; 9 nucleotides line up with TRBD1. J was trimmed by 0 bases and V by 0 bases; bases with no gene match: 17. This CDR3 spans 21 amino acids. Germline CDR1 is MRHNA and CDR2 is SNTAGT. The CDR3 loop is CASSDSGQGAIRGEDQETQYF. CDR3 bases: TGTGCCAGCAGTGACTCGGGACAGGGAGCGATACGGGGGGAGGACCAAGAGACCCAGTACTTC.

The count of this clone is one. The gene calls are TRBV9 and TRBJ2-7; TRBD1 matches at 10 bases. V shed 3 bases, J shed 6 bases, and the junction held 9 bases outside the gene matches. The CDR3 extends over 15 amino acids. Per germline, CDR1 SGDLS and CDR2 YYNGEE. This chain's CDR3 is CASSGAGTGAIEQYF. In DNA, the CDR3 is TGTGCCAGCAGCGGAGCCGGGACAGGGGCCATCGAGCAGTACTTC.

The chain combines TRBV5-3 with TRBJ1-5, with TRBD1 matching over 11 bases. TRBV5-3 is annotated as an ORF whose role is uncertain. The CDR3 is 19 residues long. Trimming removed 0 bases from V and 0 bases from J; junction bases left unmatched: 8. CDR3 in amino acids: CARSLVGTGGSNSNQPQHF. Written as DNA, the CDR3 is TGTGCCAGAAGCTTGGTTGGGACAGGGGGAAGTAATAGCAATCAGCCCCAGCATTTT.

This chain uses TRBV28 with TRBJ1-2; 8 nucleotides align to TRBD1. The V gene end was trimmed by 1 base and the J gene end by 8 bases; junction bases not matched to a gene: 15. This CDR3 is 17 amino acids long. Germline V gene sequence: CDR1 MDHEN, CDR2 SYDVKM. CDR3 coding DNA: TGTGCCAGCAGTTTATCCCCCCGGCAGGGGGCGTTGGGAGGCTACACCTTC. This sequence encodes CASSLSPRQGALGGYTF.

This chain uses TRBV30 with TRBJ1-6, with D tentatively TRBD1 (6 bases). This CDR3 spans 13 amino acids. CDR1 and CDR2 (germline): GTSNPN, SVGIG (reference sequence). Trimming took 2 bases from V and 7 from J, leaving 9 bases between them. Here the CDR3 DNA reads TGTGCCTGGAGTTCTACAGGGAATTCACCCCTCCACTTT. Protein: CAWSSTGNSPLHF.

The chain employs TRBV11-1 and TRBJ1-2; D is unclear. This CDR3 region has 13 residues. Trimming took off 1 base at V and 8 bases at J, with 11 bases between the two ends. Germline V gene lookup returns CDR1 SGHAT and CDR2 FQDESV (reference sequence). CDR3 bases: TGTGCCAGCAGCTTAGGCGGAAACTCGGGCTACACCTTC. This gives the protein CASSLGGNSGYTF.

CDR3 sequence: CASSLRASGGSNQPQHF. The CDR3 DNA follows: TGTGCCAGCAGTTTAAGGGCCTCCGGGGGTAGCAATCAGCCCCAGCATTTT. This chain joins TRBV27 and TRBJ1-5; tentatively, D is TRBD1 (5 bases). The V end lost 2 bases, the J end lost 0 bases, and 14 bases lay between the germline ends. Germline CDR1 reads MNHEY; CDR2 reads SMNVEV (reference sequence). The CDR3 has 17 amino acids.

V gene TRBV7-9 combines with J gene TRBJ1-1, with 7 bases fitting TRBD1. Germline CDR1 reads SEHNR; CDR2 reads FQNEAQ (reference sequence). Trimming cost V 1 base and J 0 bases; bases outside gene matches: 8. The CDR3 spans 17 residues. This CDR3 reads CASSLGRGSYMNTEAFF. The CDR3 DNA sequence: TGTGCCAGCAGCTTAGGCAGGGGGTCTTACATGAACACTGAAGCTTTCTTT.

The chain carries TRBV11-3 and TRBJ2-1; perhaps TRBD2 as D (5 bases). The CDR3 is 16 amino acids. Per germline, CDR1 SGHNT and CDR2 YENEEA. Trimming removed 0 bases at V and 0 bases at J, with 9 bases between. The CDR3 sequence is CASSLDYGNSYNEQFF. The CDR3 nucleotides read TGTGCCAGCAGCTTAGATTACGGGAACTCCTACAATGAGCAGTTCTTC.

The gene calls are TRBV21-1 and TRBJ2-5; TRBD2 is the table's D call, not checked against the DNA. TRBV21-1 is a pseudogene. The CDR3 contains 17 residues. CDR3 DNA sequence: TGTGCCAGCAGCGATCCAGCGGGAGTTACGTTAGGGGAGACCCAGTACTTC. Residues: CASSDPAGVTLGETQYF.

V usage is TRBV7-8 and J usage is TRBJ2-7; D perhaps matches TRBD1 (6 bases). CDR3 length: 16 amino acids. Germline CDR1 is SGHVS and CDR2 is FQNEAQ. Trimming took off 3 bases at V and 5 bases at J, with 20 bases between the two ends. CDR3 DNA sequence: TGTGCCAGCAGCTTTATCCCTTGGCAACAGGGCCACGAGCAGTACTTC. Translation: CASSFIPWQQGHEQYF.

This rearrangement joins TRBV6-5 to TRBJ1-4; a weak D match, TRBD1 (6 bases). CDR1 MNHEY and CDR2 SVGAGI come from the germline V gene. V was clipped by 10 bases and J by 3 bases, with 15 bases between them. CDR3 length: 14 amino acids. CDR3: CATSQGNSNEKLFF. In DNA form, the CDR3 reads TGTGCCACTTCACAGGGAAACTCTAATGAAAAACTGTTTTTT.

The V call is TRBV6-6, the J call TRBJ2-2, with TRBD2 as a possible D gene (5 bases). Trimming left V 7 bases short and J 1 base short, with 10 bases between. Germline V lookup: CDR1 MNHNY, CDR2 SVGAGI (reference sequence). CDR3 length: 14 amino acids. The chain's CDR3 is CASTWELNTGELFF. As DNA, the CDR3 is TGTGCCAGCACTTGGGAGTTGAACACCGGGGAGCTGTTTTTT.